What follows are 5 T cell receptor beta chains derived from one specimen sequenced in a study of blood T cell repertoires in COVID-19 (dated by TCRdb to the early 2020s). The library was made by the immunoSEQ multiplex PCR assay. Held by TCRdb, this immuneACCESS table contains in-frame sequences only and omits some clones. Under half of the omission traces to an unresolved V gene where checked; the cause of the rest is unknown. The sample table records roughly 250,000 clones; approximately 86% of these occur just once. Of the sample, approximately 7.9% falls within the top ten clones. Sequencing used peripheral blood. These TCRs come from a man aged 55 to 70 who had recovered from COVID-19.

The rearrangement uses TRBV9 and TRBJ2-4; TRBD2 agrees at 8 bases. The CDR3 has 17 residues. V lost 1 base to trimming and J lost 7 bases; unmatched junction nucleotides: 13. CDR1 and CDR2 (germline): SGDLS, YYNGEE. DNA for the CDR3: TGTGCCAGCAGCGTAAACCCCCGGGGGGGTGGGGAGAACATTCAGTACTTC. It yields the protein CASSVNPRGGGENIQYF. Filled out from reference TRBV9 and TRBJ2-4, the complete variable domain reads DSGVTQTPKHLITATGQRVTLRCSPRSGDLSVYWYQQSLDQGLQFLIQYYNGEERAKGNILERFSAQQFPDLHSELNLSSLELGDSALYFCASSVNPRGGGENIQYFGAGTRLSVL.

The rearrangement links TRBV7-6 to TRBJ2-3; 11 nucleotides match TRBD2. With 4 bases clipped from V and 3 bases from J, the junction kept 12 bases outside the gene matches. This CDR3 is built from 18 residues. CDR1 is SGHVS, CDR2 FNYEAQ, per germline. CDR3 nucleotides: TGTGCCAGCAGCTCCCGGCCCCCCGCTAGCGGGGGGACAGATACGCAGTATTTT. Its protein product is CASSSRPPASGGTDTQYF. Variable domain in full (rest from reference TRBV7-6 and TRBJ2-3): GAGVSQSPRYKVTKRGQDVALRCDPISGHVSLYWYRQALGQGPEFLTYFNYEAQQDKSGLPNDRFSAERPEGSISTLTIQRTEQRDSAMYRCASSSRPPASGGTDTQYFGPGTRLTVL.

The chain combines TRBV11-2 with TRBJ1-2; a weak D match, TRBD1 (6 bases). The CDR3 is 13 amino acids. Germline V gene lookup returns CDR1 SGHAT and CDR2 FQNNGV. Trimming took 3 bases from V and 6 from J, leaving 11 bases between them. This chain's CDR3 is CASSLTGADGYTF. In DNA form, the CDR3 reads TGTGCCAGCAGCTTGACAGGCGCTGATGGCTACACCTTC.

The CDR3 sequence: CASSQANLISTDTQYF. The CDR3 DNA is TGCGCCAGCAGCCAAGCGAACCTAATTAGCACAGATACGCAGTATTTT. The chain couples TRBV4-1 to TRBJ2-3; no reliable D call. CDR3 length: 16 residues. The V end was cut by 1 base, the J end by 0 bases, with 11 bases between. Germline-derived CDR1 and CDR2 are MGHRA and YSYEKL.

The chain employs TRBV5-1 and TRBJ2-7; 7 positions match TRBD1. V was pared by 2 bases and J by 2 bases, with 4 bases of the junction left unmatched. Germline V CDR1 and CDR2: SGHRS, YFSETQ. The CDR3 has 14 amino acids. The CDR3 spells CASSFPTGTYEQYF. The CDR3 bases are TGCGCCAGCAGCTTCCCGACAGGGACCTACGAGCAGTACTTC.